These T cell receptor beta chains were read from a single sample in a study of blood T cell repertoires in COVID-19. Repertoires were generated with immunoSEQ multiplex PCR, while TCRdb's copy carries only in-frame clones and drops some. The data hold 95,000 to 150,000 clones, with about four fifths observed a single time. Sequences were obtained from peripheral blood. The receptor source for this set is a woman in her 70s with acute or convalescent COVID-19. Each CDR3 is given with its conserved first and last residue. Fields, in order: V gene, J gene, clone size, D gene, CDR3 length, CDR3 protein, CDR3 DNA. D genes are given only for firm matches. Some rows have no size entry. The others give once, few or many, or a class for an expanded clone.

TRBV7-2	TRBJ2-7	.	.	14	CASSLVTGTGEQYF	TGTGCCAGCAGCTTAGTTACAGGCACTGGCGAGCAGTACTTC
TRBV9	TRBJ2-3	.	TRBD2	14	CASSPGLGGDTQYF	TGTGCCAGCAGCCCAGGACTAGGAGGAGATACGCAGTATTTT
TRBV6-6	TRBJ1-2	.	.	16	CASRIIDGKANYGYTF	TGTGCCAGCAGAATAATCGACGGGAAAGCTAACTATGGCTACACCTTC
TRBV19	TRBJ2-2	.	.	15	CASSIDSGHTGELFF	TGTGCCAGTAGTATAGATAGCGGACACACCGGGGAGCTGTTTTTT
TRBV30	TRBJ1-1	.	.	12	CAWRWTSTEAFF	TGTGCCTGGCGTTGGACTAGCACTGAAGCTTTCTTT
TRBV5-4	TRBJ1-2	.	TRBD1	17	CASSFSGQGTTLFGYTF	TGTGCCAGTAGCTTCTCGGGACAGGGGACTACCTTATTCGGCTACACCTTC
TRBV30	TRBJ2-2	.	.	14	CAWNPGGNTGELFF	TGTGCCTGGAACCCCGGGGGGAACACCGGGGAGCTGTTTTTT
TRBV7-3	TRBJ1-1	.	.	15	CASSLSALTNTEAFF	TGTGCCAGCAGCTTAAGCGCCCTGACAAACACTGAAGCTTTCTTT
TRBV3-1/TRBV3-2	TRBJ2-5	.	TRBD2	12	CASSHLAGGQYF	TGTGCCAGCAGCCACCTGGCGGGGGGCCAGTACTTC
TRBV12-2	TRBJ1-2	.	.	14	CASRLVGGTYGYTF	TGTGCAAGTCGCTTAGTAGGAGGGACCTATGGCTACACCTTC
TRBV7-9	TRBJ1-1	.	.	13	CASSASQDTEAFF	TGTGCCAGCAGCGCCAGTCAGGATACTGAAGCTTTCTTT
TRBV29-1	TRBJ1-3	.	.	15	CSVRLQGGSGNTIYF	TGCAGCGTTCGGTTGCAGGGTGGCTCTGGAAACACCATATATTTT
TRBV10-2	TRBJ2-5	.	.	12	CASSAGGETQYF	TGCGCCAGCAGTGCCGGGGGAGAGACCCAGTACTTC
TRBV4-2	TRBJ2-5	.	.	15	CASSQDRGSQETQYF	TGTGCCAGCAGCCAAGATCGGGGGTCCCAAGAGACCCAGTACTTC
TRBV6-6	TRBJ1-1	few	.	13	CASSYLRESEAFF	TGTGCCAGCAGTTATCTGCGGGAGTCTGAAGCTTTCTTT
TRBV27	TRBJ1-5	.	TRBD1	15	CASSLFGNRGQPQHF	TGTGCCAGCAGTTTATTCGGAAACAGGGGCCAGCCCCAGCATTTT
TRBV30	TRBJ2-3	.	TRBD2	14	CACPKAGGGDTQYF	TGTGCCTGCCCAAAAGCGGGGGGCGGAGATACGCAGTATTTT
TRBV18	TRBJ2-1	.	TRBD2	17	CASSPAILAGGLGEQFF	TGTGCCAGCTCACCGGCCATACTAGCGGGGGGGCTCGGTGAGCAGTTCTTC
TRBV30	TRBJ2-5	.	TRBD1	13	CAWNRGTQETQYF	TGTGCCTGGAACAGGGGCACCCAAGAGACCCAGTACTTC
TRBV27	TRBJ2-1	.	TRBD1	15	CASGSDRDSYNEQFF	TGTGCCAGCGGGTCGGACAGGGATTCCTACAATGAGCAGTTCTTC
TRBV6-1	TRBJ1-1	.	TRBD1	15	CASSERDRVGSEAFF	TGTGCCAGCAGTGAACGAGACAGGGTGGGTTCTGAAGCTTTCTTT
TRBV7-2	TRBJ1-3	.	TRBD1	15	CASSGAGGVGNTIYF	TGTGCCAGCAGCGGGGCAGGGGGCGTTGGAAACACCATATATTTT
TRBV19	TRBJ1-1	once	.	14	CASKGGLMNTEAFF	TGTGCCAGTAAGGGGGGGCTTATGAACACTGAAGCTTTCTTT
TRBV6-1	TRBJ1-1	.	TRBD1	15	CASSDPGTGGTEAFF	TGTGCCAGCAGTGACCCCGGGACAGGGGGCACTGAAGCTTTCTTT
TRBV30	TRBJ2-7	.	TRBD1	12	CAWRQGAGEQYF	TGTGCCTGGAGACAGGGGGCGGGGGAGCAGTACTTC
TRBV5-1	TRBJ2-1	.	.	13	CASSLAPVNEQFF	TGCGCCAGCAGCTTGGCCCCAGTAAATGAGCAGTTCTTC
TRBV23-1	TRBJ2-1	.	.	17	CASSPFPAGSFFGEQFF	TGCGCCAGCAGTCCTTTCCCGGCAGGGTCATTTTTCGGTGAGCAGTTCTTC
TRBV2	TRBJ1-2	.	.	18	CASTRGVTPGFGPYGYTF	TGTGCCAGCACCCGAGGTGTGACTCCGGGATTTGGGCCCTATGGCTACACCTTC
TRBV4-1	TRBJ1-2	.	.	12	CASSPGSGGHTF	TGCGCCAGCAGCCCTGGTTCGGGGGGCCACACCTTC
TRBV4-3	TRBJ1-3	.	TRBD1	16	CASSQMGTGAGNTIYF	TGCGCCAGCAGCCAAATGGGGACAGGGGCCGGAAACACCATATATTTT
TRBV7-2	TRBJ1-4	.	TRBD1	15	CASSPGQGPNEKLFF	TGTGCCAGCAGCCCGGGACAGGGTCCTAATGAAAAACTGTTTTTT
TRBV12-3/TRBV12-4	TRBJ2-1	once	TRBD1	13	CASSLGGDRVVFF	TGTGCCAGCAGTTTAGGAGGGGACAGGGTAGTTTTCTTC
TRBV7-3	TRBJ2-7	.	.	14	CASSLAWGPYEQYF	TGTGCCAGCAGCCTTGCGTGGGGCCCCTACGAGCAGTACTTC
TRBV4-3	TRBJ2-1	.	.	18	CASSQDYQAGAIYNEQFF	TGCGCCAGCAGCCAAGATTATCAGGCGGGGGCCATCTACAATGAGCAGTTCTTC
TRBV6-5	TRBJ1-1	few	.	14	CASSRGGGDTEAFF	TGTGCCAGCAGTAGGGGGGGTGGGGACACTGAAGCTTTCTTT
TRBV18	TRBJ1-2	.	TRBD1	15	CASLQGTGDIYGYTF	TGTGCCAGCTTACAAGGGACAGGCGATATCTATGGCTACACCTTC
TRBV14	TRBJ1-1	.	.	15	CASSHFGPMNTEAFF	TGTGCCAGCAGCCACTTTGGTCCTATGAACACTGAAGCTTTCTTT
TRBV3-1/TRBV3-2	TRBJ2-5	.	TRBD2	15	CASSLLSGGEETQYF	TGTGCCAGCAGCCTCCTCTCCGGGGGGGAAGAGACCCAGTACTTC